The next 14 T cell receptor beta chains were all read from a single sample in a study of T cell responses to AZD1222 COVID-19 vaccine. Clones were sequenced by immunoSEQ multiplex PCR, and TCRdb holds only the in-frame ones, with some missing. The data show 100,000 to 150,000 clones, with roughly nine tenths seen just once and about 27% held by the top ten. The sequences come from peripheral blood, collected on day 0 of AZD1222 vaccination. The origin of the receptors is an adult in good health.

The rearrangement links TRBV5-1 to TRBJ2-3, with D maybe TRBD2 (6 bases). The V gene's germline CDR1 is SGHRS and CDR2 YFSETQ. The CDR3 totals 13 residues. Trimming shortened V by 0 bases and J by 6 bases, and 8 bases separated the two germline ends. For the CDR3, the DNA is TGCGCCAGCAGCTTGGCGGGGGATGATACGCAGTATTTT. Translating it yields CASSLAGDDTQYF.

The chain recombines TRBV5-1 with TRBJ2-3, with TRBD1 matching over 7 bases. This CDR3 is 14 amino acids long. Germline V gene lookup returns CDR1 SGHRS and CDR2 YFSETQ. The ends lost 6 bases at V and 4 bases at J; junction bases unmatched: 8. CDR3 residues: CASTTRGPPDTQYF. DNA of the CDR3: TGCGCCAGCACTACTAGGGGGCCGCCAGATACGCAGTATTTT.

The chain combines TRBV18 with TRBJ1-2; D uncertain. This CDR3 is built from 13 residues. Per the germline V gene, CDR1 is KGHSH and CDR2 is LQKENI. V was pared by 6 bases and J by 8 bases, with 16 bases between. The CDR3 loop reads CASSEGAVSGYTF. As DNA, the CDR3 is TGTGCCAGCTCGGAAGGTGCGGTTTCGGGCTACACCTTC.

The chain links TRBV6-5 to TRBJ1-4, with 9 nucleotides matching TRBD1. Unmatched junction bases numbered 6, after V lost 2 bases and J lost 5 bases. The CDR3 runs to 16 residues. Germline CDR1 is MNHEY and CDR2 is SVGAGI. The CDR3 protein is CASSYRMTGGNEKLFF. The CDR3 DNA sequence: TGTGCCAGCAGTTACCGGATGACAGGGGGGAATGAAAAACTGTTTTTT.

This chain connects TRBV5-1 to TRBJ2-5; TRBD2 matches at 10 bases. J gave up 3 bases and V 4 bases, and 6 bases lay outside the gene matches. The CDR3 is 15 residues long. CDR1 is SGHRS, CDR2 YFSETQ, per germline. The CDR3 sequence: CASSAPAGGEETQYF. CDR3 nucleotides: TGCGCCAGCAGCGCCCCAGCGGGAGGGGAAGAGACCCAGTACTTC.

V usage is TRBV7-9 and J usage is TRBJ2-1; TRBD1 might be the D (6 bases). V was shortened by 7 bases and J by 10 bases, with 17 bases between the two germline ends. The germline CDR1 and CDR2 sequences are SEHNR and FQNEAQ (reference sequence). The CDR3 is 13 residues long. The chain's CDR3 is CASTSSRGGEQFF. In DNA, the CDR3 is TGTGCCAGCACGTCGTCACGTGGGGGCGAGCAGTTCTTC.

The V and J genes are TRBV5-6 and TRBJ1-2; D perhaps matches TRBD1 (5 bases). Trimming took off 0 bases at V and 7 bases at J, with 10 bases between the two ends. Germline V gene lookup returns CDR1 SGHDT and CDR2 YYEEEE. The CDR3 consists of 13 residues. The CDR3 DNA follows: TGTGCCAGCAGCTTGGTGGGACCGAGTGGCTACACCTTC. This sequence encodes CASSLVGPSGYTF.

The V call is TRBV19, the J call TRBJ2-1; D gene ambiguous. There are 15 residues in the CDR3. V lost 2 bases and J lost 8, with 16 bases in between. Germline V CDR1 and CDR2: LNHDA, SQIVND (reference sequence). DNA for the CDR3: TGTGCCAGTAGTATAAACGGCCTGGCCCGGCATGAGCAGTTCTTC. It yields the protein CASSINGLARHEQFF.

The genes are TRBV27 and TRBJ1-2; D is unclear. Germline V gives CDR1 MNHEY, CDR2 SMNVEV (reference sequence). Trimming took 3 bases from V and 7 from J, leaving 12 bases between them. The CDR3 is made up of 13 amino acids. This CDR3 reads CASSFGGSRGYTF. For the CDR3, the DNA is TGTGCCAGCAGTTTCGGCGGATCTCGTGGCTACACCTTC.

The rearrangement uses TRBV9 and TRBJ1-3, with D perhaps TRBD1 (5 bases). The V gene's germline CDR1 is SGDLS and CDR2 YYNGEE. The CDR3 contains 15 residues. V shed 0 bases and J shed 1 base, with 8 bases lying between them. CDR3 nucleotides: TGTGCCAGCAGCGTAGAAGGGGTATCTGGAAACACCATATATTTT. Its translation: CASSVEGVSGNTIYF.

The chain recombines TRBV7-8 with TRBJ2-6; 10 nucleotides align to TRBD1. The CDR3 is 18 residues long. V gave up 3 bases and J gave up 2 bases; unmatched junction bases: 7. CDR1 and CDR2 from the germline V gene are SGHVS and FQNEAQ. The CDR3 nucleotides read TGTGCCAGCAGCTTTTTGGGACAGGGGTTTGCTGGGGCCAACGTCCTGACTTTC. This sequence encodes CASSFLGQGFAGANVLTF.

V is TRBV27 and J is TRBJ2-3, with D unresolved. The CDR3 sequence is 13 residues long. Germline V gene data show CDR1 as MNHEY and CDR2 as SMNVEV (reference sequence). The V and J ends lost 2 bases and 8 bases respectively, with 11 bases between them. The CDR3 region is CASSLNGLGTQYF. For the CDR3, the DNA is TGTGCCAGCAGTTTAAATGGGTTGGGTACGCAGTATTTT.

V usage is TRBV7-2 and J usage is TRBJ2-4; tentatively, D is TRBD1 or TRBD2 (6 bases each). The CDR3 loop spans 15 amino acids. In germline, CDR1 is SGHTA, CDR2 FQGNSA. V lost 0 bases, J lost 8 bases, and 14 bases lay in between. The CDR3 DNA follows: TGTGCCAGCAGCTTAGCGGGGGGCGGGGTGGACATTCAGTACTTC. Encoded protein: CASSLAGGGVDIQYF.

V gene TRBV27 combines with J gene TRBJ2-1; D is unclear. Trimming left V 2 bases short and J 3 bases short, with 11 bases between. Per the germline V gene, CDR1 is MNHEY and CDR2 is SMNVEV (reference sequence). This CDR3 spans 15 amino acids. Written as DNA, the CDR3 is TGTGCCAGCAGTTTAGGGGTCGGTCTCTACAATGAGCAGTTCTTC. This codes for CASSLGVGLYNEQFF.